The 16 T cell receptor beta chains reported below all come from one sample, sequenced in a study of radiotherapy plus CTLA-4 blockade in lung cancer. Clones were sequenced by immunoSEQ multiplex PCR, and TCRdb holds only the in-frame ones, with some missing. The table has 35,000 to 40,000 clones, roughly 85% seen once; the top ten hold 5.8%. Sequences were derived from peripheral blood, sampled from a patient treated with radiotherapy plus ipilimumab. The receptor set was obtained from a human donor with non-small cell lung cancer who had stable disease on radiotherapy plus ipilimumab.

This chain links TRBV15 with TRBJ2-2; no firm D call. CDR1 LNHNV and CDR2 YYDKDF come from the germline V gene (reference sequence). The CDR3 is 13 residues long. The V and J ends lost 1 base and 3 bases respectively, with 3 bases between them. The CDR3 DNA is TGTGCCACCAGCAGAGTAGACACCGGGGAGCTGTTTTTT. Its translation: CATSRVDTGELFF.

CDR3 loop: CASSSRLAGDILYEQYF. The CDR3 coding sequence is TGTGCCAGCAGCTCCAGGCTAGCGGGAGACATCCTCTACGAGCAGTACTTC. The rearrangement links TRBV5-6 to TRBJ2-7; 10 bases map to TRBD2. Germline V CDR1 and CDR2: SGHDT, YYEEEE. CDR3 size: 17 residues. Trimming took 3 bases from V and 3 from J; bases not matched to a gene: 12. Supplemented by reference TRBV5-6 and TRBJ2-7, the full variable domain reads DAGVTQSPTHLIKTRGQQVTLRCSPKSGHDTVSWYQQALGQGPQFIFQYYEEEERQRGNFPDRFSGHQFPNYSSELNVNALLLGDSALYLCASSSRLAGDILYEQYFGPGTRLTVT.

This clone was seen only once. Here the CDR3 reads CASSLGDINQPQHF. DNA of the CDR3: TGTGCCAGCAGTTTAGGGGACATTAATCAGCCCCAGCATTTT. The rearrangement links TRBV28 to TRBJ1-5, with D perhaps matching TRBD1 (6 bases). The CDR3 has 14 amino acids. Between the trimmed V and J ends, which lost 2 bases and 4 bases, there was a span of 9 bases. Germline CDR1 reads MDHEN; CDR2 reads SYDVKM.

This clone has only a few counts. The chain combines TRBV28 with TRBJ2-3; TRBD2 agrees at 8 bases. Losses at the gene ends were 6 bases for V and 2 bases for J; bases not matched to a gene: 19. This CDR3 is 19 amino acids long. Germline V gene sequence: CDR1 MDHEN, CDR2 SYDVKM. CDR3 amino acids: CASSTPFSLEAGDTDTQYF. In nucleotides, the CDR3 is TGTGCCAGCAGCACACCCTTTTCTCTCGAAGCGGGGGACACAGATACGCAGTATTTT.

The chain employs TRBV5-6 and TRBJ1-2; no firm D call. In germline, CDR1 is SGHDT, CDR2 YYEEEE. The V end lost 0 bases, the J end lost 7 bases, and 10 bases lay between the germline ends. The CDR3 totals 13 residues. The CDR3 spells CASSLVREGGYTF. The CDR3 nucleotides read TGTGCCAGCAGCTTGGTTAGGGAGGGTGGCTACACCTTC.

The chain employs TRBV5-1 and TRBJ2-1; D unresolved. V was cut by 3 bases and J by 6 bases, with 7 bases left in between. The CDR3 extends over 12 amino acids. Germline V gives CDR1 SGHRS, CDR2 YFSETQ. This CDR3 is CASSSGPNEQFF. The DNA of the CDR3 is TGCGCCAGCAGCTCAGGCCCCAATGAGCAGTTCTTC.

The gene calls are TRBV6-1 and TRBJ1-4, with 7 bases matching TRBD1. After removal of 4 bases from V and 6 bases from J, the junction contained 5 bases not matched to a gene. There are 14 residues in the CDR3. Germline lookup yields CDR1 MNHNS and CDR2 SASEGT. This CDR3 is CASSARQGDEKLFF. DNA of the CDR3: TGTGCCAGCAGTGCGCGACAGGGCGATGAAAAACTGTTTTTT.

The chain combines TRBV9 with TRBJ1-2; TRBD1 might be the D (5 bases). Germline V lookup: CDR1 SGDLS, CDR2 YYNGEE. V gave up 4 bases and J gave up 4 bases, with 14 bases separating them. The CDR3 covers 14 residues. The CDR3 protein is CASSPREGVYGYTF. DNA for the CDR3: TGTGCCAGCAGCCCCAGGGAAGGTGTCTATGGCTACACCTTC.

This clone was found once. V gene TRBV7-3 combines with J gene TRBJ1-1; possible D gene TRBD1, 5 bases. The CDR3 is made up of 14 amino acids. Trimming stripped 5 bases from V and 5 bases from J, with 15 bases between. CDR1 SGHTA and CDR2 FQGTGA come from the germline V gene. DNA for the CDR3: TGTGCCAGCAGCACCACAGGAGGAGGGACTGAAGCTTTCTTT. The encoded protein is CASSTTGGGTEAFF.

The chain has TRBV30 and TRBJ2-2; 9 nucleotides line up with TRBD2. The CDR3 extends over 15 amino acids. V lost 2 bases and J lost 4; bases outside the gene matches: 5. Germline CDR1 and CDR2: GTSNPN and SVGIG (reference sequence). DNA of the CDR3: TGTGCCTGGAGTTCTAGCGGGACTATCACCGGGGAGCTGTTTTTT. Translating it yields CAWSSSGTITGELFF.

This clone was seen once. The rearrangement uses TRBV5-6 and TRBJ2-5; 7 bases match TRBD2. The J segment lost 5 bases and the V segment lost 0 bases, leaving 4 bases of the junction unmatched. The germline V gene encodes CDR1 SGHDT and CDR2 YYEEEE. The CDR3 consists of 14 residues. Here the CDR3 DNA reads TGTGCCAGCAGCTTGGGCGGGGGTAGGGAGACCCAGTACTTC. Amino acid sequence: CASSLGGGRETQYF.

This CDR3 is CASSGLTGEKLFF. In nucleotides, the CDR3 is TGTGCCAGCAGCGGACTCACGGGTGAAAAACTGTTTTTT. The genes are TRBV9 and TRBJ1-4; no clear D gene. This CDR3 contains 13 residues. Trimming took 3 bases from V and 7 from J, leaving 10 bases between them. The germline V gene has CDR1 SGDLS and CDR2 YYNGEE.

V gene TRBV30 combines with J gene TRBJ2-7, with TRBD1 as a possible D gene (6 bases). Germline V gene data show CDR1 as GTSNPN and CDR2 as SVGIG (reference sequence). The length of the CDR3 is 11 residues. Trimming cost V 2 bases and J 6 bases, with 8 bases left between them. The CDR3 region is CAWSQDSEQYF. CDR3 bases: TGTGCCTGGAGTCAGGACAGCGAGCAGTACTTC.

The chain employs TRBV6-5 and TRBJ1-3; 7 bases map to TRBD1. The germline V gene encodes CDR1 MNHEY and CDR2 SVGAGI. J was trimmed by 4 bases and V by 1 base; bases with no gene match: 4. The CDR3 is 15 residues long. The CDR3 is CASSYYADRGNTIYF. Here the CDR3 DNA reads TGTGCCAGCAGTTACTACGCGGACAGGGGAAACACCATATATTTT.

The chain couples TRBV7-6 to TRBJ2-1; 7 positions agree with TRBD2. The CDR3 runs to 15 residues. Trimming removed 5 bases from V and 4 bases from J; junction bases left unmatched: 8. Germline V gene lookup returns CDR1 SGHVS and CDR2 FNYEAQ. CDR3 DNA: TGTGCCAGCAGCATCGGGGAGGGCCTTTACAATGAGCAGTTCTTC. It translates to CASSIGEGLYNEQFF.

The CDR3 region has the DNA TGTGCCTGGAGTGCAACAAACAGGATCTCCCTCTATGGCTACACCTTC. It specifies CAWSATNRISLYGYTF. The chain joins TRBV30 to TRBJ1-2, with a weak D call TRBD1 (5 bases). Germline V gene data show CDR1 as GTSNPN and CDR2 as SVGIG (reference sequence). CDR3 length: 16 amino acids. Trimming stripped 1 base from V and 4 bases from J, with 19 bases between.